Ten or more counts support the clone carrying this T cell receptor beta chain. The antigen is not known. The record originates from a study of metastatic and nonmetastatic thyroid tumors. On the study more broadly: Malignant thyroid and benign thyroid patients provided blood and tumor or nodule tissue whose repertoires were compared.

Study-level results: Significantly greater TCR beta diversity was reportedly found in malignant thyroid tumors than in benign nodules (in blood and tumor).

Per the authors' pipeline: A classifier for distant metastasis in papillary thyroid cancer was constructed using CDR3 differences observed across clinicopathological groups. From the PCR reads, TCRdb re-called clones with MiXCR. TCRdb assigned the V and J calls; the authors' analysis was not used. The table records some 26,000 clones, roughly a quarter of them present only once. Thyroid surgery was preceded by no treatment in any patient. Sequencing was carried out using blood. The receptor was derived from a male donor with papillary thyroid cancer or a benign thyroid nodule (not recorded which). Some clones in this sample may be carry-over from other donors' samples.

The CDR3 protein is CASGSAGGYEQYF. The CDR3 nucleotides are TGTGCCAGCGGATCGGCGGGAGGCTACGAGCAGTACTTC. V is TRBV12-3 or TRBV12-4 and J is TRBJ2-7; the match to TRBD2 covers 8 bases. Germline trimming cut 8 bases from V and 3 bases from J; bases unmatched to any gene: 6. The CDR3 covers 13 residues.